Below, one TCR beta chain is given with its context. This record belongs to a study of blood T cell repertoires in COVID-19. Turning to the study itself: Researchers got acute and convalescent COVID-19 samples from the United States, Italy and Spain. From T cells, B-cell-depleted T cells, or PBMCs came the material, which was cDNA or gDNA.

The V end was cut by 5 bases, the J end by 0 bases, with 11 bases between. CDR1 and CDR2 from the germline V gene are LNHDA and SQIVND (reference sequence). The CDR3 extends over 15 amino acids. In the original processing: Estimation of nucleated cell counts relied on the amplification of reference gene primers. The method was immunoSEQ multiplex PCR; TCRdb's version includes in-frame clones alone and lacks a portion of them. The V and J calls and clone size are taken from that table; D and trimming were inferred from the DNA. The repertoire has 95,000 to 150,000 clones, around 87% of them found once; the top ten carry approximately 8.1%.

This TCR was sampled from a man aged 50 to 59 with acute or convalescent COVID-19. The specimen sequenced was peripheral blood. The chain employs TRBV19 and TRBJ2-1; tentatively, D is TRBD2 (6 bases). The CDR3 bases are TGTGCCAGTAGTGGGGACTCGAGCTCCTACAATGAGCAGTTCTTC. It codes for CASSGDSSSYNEQFF.